The 5 T cell receptor beta chains reported below all come from one sample, sequenced in a study of CD8 T cells in Susac syndrome. Reverse transcription of about 0.45 to 1 ug RNA was performed with random hexamers. TCRdb re-derived calls from the immunoSEQ multiplex PCR reads in MiXCR, one entry per CDR3 protein. The table has about 140,000 distinct CDR3 sequences, about 93% seen once. Sample: CD8+ T cells from PBMCs. These TCRs come from a human donor in good health.

The chain is built from TRBV19 and TRBJ2-7, with a possible D match to TRBD2 (6 bases). The germline gives CDR1 LNHDA, CDR2 SQIVND (reference sequence). This CDR3 region has 13 residues. Trimming took off 4 bases at V and 3 bases at J, with 10 bases between the two ends. CDR3 residues: CASSNSGIYEQYF. The CDR3 coding sequence is TGTGCCAGTAGTAATAGCGGAATCTACGAGCAGTACTTC.

The V call is TRBV20-1, the J call TRBJ2-7, with 8 nucleotides matching TRBD2. V gave up 4 bases and J gave up 3 bases; unmatched junction bases: 5. The CDR3 covers 13 residues. Germline lookup yields CDR1 DFQATT and CDR2 SNEGSKA (reference sequence). CDR3: CSATSGQSYEQYF. The CDR3 DNA reads TGCAGTGCTACTAGCGGGCAGAGCTACGAGCAGTACTTC.

Only one count was recorded for this clonotype. V is TRBV30 and J is TRBJ2-1; D may be TRBD1 or TRBD2 (7 bases each). V was clipped by 4 bases and J by 2 bases, with 18 bases between them. Germline loops: CDR1 GTSNPN, CDR2 SVGIG (reference sequence). The length of the CDR3 is 16 residues. Written as DNA, the CDR3 is TGTGCCTGGATCGTACCCGCAGGGGGGGCCTACAATGAGCAGTTCTTC. Translation gives CAWIVPAGGAYNEQFF.

This sequence joins TRBV13 and TRBJ1-1; no firm D call. V was trimmed by 5 bases and J by 4 bases, leaving 14 bases between them. Germline V gene sequence: CDR1 PRHDT, CDR2 FYEKMQ (reference sequence). The CDR3 is 14 amino acids. This chain's CDR3 is CASSPTLKRTEAFF. CDR3 DNA: TGTGCCAGCAGCCCTACGCTTAAACGCACTGAAGCTTTCTTT.

The rearrangement joins TRBV6-5 to TRBJ1-5, with TRBD1 matching 7 bases. The CDR3 loop spans 13 amino acids. The J segment lost 5 bases and the V segment lost 4 bases, leaving 2 bases of the junction unmatched. The V gene's germline CDR1 is MNHEY and CDR2 SVGAGI. The CDR3 is CASSWTGDQPQHF. The CDR3, as DNA: TGTGCCAGCAGTTGGACAGGCGATCAGCCCCAGCATTTT.